This T cell receptor beta chain is drawn from a study of blood T cell repertoires in COVID-19. On the study more broadly: Samples came from the United States, Italy and Spain, spanning acute and convalescent COVID-19. From T cells, B-cell-depleted T cells, or PBMCs came the material, which was cDNA or gDNA.

Trimming removed 10 bases from V and 3 bases from J; junction bases left unmatched: 14. Germline-derived CDR1 and CDR2 are MNHEY and SVGAGI. This CDR3 has 15 amino acids. As originally analysed: Estimated nucleated cell counts came from reference gene primer amplification. Clones were read by immunoSEQ multiplex PCR, and TCRdb kept only the in-frame ones, dropping some. D and trimming were read from the DNA, whereas the V and J calls and clone size are those reported in that table. The sample holds about 120,000 clones, 75% to 90% seen once. Sequencing was done on a sample of peripheral blood. The chain recombines TRBV6-5 with TRBJ2-7; 8 bases map to TRBD1. The source of this sequence is a man between 65 and 80 years old with active or convalescent COVID-19. Written as DNA, the CDR3 is TGTGCCATCGGGGAGGTACAGGGGGTCGTCTACGAGCAGTACTTC. Its protein product is CAIGEVQGVVYEQYF.